This T cell receptor (beta chain) was recorded in a study of blood T cell repertoires in COVID-19 (dated by TCRdb to 2018 to 2021). With regard to the full study: The collaborator samples originated in the United States, Italy and Spain and spanned the acute and convalescent phases of COVID-19. The material from the prospective study consisted of cDNA or gDNA derived from T cells, B-cell-depleted T cells, or PBMCs. A freely available public database, intended as a resource for researchers studying the immune response to SARS-CoV-2, is where the repertoires were released. The dataset comprised deeply sampled blood TCRbeta repertoires from subjects exposed to, actively infected with, or recovered from COVID-19. The sample metadata nearly always contained a de-identified subject ID, COVID-19 status, age in years and sex. Where available, HLA class I and class II types were obtained from metadata supplied by the sample provider rather than from assay-based typing. The samples were drawn from two sources: the first 160 participants of the ongoing ImmuneRACE study, and 950 to 1,500 subjects contributed by 6 global collaborators. Summary of the overall study and its limitations: How much clinical and demographic metadata was included differed by source and by participant, and the metadata was provided uncurated.

The sample holds one count of this clone. Its binding antigen is unknown. No base qualities exist here, and no much larger clone lies one base off it. Samples from volunteer blood donors who had recovered from COVID-19 were contributed by a second Seattle source. Whole blood was collected in K2EDTA tubes by collaborating institutions according to the institutions' own protocols. Collaborator samples were shipped for TCRbeta analysis as frozen whole blood, isolated PBMCs, or DNA extracted from either sample type. TCRbeta CDR3 regions were amplified from genomic DNA using the immunoSEQ Assay, a bias-controlled multiplex PCR. Per the authors' processing: Nucleated cell counts per sample were estimated from amplification of reference gene primers within the assay. Sequence reads were collapsed and filtered to measure the absolute abundance of every unique TCRbeta CDR3 rearrangement. For each sample, productive Simpson clonality was calculated by taking the square root of Simpson's diversity index across productive rearrangements. TCRdb re-hosts the immuneACCESS table, in-frame sequences only. Its copies lack some clones; in the studies checked, an unresolved V gene accounts for under half of them, and the cause for the rest is not known. D and trimming come from the DNA, and the V and J calls and clone size come from that table. The sample records roughly 280,000 clones, around four fifths of which are singletons. The ten top clones hold about 4.6% of the sample.

Based on the germline V gene (reference sequence), the CDR1 and CDR2 sequences are SGHNT and YYREEE. Trimmed from V: 2 bases; trimmed from J: 1 base; junction bases lacking a gene match: 2. From cysteine to phenylalanine, the CDR3 is 15 amino acids long. Just the 45-base CDR3 DNA is kept, in frame starting at base 1. The sequenced sample was peripheral blood. The chain is assembled from TRBV5-4 and TRBJ2-2; TRBD2 matches 7 bases in the middle. The TCR sequence derives from a man between 60 and 70 years old who had recovered from COVID-19. The bases read TGTGCCAGCAGCTTTACTAGCGTGAACACCGGGGAGCTGTTTTTT. Its translation is CASSFTSVNTGELFF.